Below, 31 T cell receptor beta chains from the same sample are listed, as sequenced in a study of cytomegalovirus exposure and HLA in healthy donors. 60 Vbeta and 13 Jbeta primers were used in PCR. Profiling relied on immunoSEQ multiplex PCR, and the TCRdb table lists in-frame clones only, not all of them. This sample has about 98,000 clones, with under 75% found just once. The sample was PBMCs. The receptors here all came from a man in his forties or fifties in good health and CMV-seronegative.

The rearrangement joins TRBV7-9 to TRBJ2-7; 8 nucleotides align to TRBD1. This CDR3 has 15 amino acids. After removal of 5 bases from V and 1 base from J, the junction contained 7 bases not matched to a gene. CDR1 and CDR2 from the germline V gene are SEHNR and FQNEAQ (reference sequence). The CDR3 region has the DNA TGTGCCAGCAGCGGTTTTCGACAGGGGTCCTACGAGCAGTACTTC. Protein sequence: CASSGFRQGSYEQYF.

The chain recombines TRBV2 with TRBJ2-3; TRBD2 aligns across 14 bases. CDR3 size: 16 residues. The J segment lost 6 bases and the V segment lost 6 bases, leaving 8 bases of the junction unmatched. CDR1 is SNHLY and CDR2 is FYNNEI in the germline V gene. CDR3 region: CASRAGLAGAWDTQYF. CDR3 coding DNA: TGTGCCAGCAGGGCGGGACTAGCGGGAGCGTGGGATACGCAGTATTTT.

The DNA of the CDR3 is TGCGCCAGCAGCTTAACAGGGGAGGCCTACAATGAGCAGTTCTTC. This encodes CASSLTGEAYNEQFF. V and J are TRBV5-1 and TRBJ2-1, with D perhaps matching TRBD1 (7 bases). The CDR3 is 15 amino acids. Germline CDR1 SGHRS, CDR2 YFSETQ. Deletions cut 2 bases from V and 2 bases from J, with 11 bases between.

V usage is TRBV30 and J usage is TRBJ2-3; 7 bases are a match to TRBD2. Germline loops: CDR1 GTSNPN, CDR2 SVGIG (reference sequence). The CDR3 runs to 13 residues. Germline trimming cut 2 bases from V and 6 bases from J; bases unmatched to any gene: 5. CDR3 loop: CAWSPTSADTQYF. The DNA for the CDR3 is TGTGCCTGGAGTCCCACTAGCGCTGATACGCAGTATTTT.

The J gene is TRBJ1-2, the V gene TRBV30, with 8 bases aligning to TRBD1. The V gene end was trimmed by 5 bases and the J gene end by 8 bases; junction bases not matched to a gene: 4. Germline CDR1 reads GTSNPN; CDR2 reads SVGIG (reference sequence). This CDR3 spans 11 amino acids. CDR3 region: CAWGQGGGYTF. CDR3 DNA sequence: TGTGCCTGGGGACAGGGCGGCGGCTACACCTTC.

This chain connects TRBV6-6 to TRBJ1-5; D is possibly TRBD1 (5 bases). Germline V CDR1 and CDR2: MNHNY, SVGAGI (reference sequence). V was cut by 4 bases and J by 7 bases, with 20 bases left in between. This CDR3 comprises 16 residues. The CDR3 sequence: CASSSVRGTLEQPQHF. The CDR3 bases are TGTGCCAGCAGTTCGGTCCGGGGGACTCTGGAGCAGCCCCAGCATTTT.

The chain carries TRBV18 and TRBJ2-7; TRBD2 is a possible D gene (6 bases). The V and J ends lost 6 bases and 4 bases respectively, with 34 bases between them. Germline CDR1 reads KGHSH; CDR2 reads LQKENI. CDR3 length: 20 residues. The CDR3 bases are TGTGCCAGCTCCCCCTTCGGTTCAGCTCGGGGGAACACGGTATTATACGAGCAGTACTTC. Amino acids: CASSPFGSARGNTVLYEQYF.

The V and J genes are TRBV7-9 and TRBJ2-1; 10 positions match TRBD2. V gave up 2 bases and J gave up 9 bases; unmatched junction bases: 10. Germline V gene data show CDR1 as SEHNR and CDR2 as FQNEAQ (reference sequence). This CDR3 region has 16 residues. DNA for the CDR3: TGTGCCAGCAGCTTACATACTAGCGGGAATCTGGGTGAGCAGTTCTTC. Amino acids: CASSLHTSGNLGEQFF.

V is TRBV4-2 and J is TRBJ1-2, with D hard to call. Germline loops: CDR1 LGHNA, CDR2 YNFKEQ. The CDR3 spans 16 residues. Trimming removed 1 base at V and 8 bases at J, with 20 bases between. The CDR3 DNA reads TGTGCCAGCAGCCAAGTTTCAGGCGACGGTTCAAGGGGCTACACCTTC. It specifies CASSQVSGDGSRGYTF.

CDR3 sequence reads: CASSPWTAGEYGYTF. In DNA form, the CDR3 reads TGTGCCAGCAGCCCCTGGACGGCGGGTGAATATGGCTACACCTTC. The gene calls are TRBV27 and TRBJ1-2; no definite D call. The CDR3 has 15 amino acids. Germline V gene lookup returns CDR1 MNHEY and CDR2 SMNVEV (reference sequence). Trimming cost V 6 bases and J 5 bases, with 19 bases left between them.

The V gene is TRBV5-4, the J gene TRBJ1-2, with 9 bases aligning to TRBD1. J was trimmed by 2 bases and V by 3 bases; bases with no gene match: 5. The germline CDR1 and CDR2 sequences are SGHNT and YYREEE (reference sequence). This CDR3 spans 15 amino acids. CDR3 region: CASSSTTGGNYGYTF. The DNA for the CDR3 is TGTGCCAGCAGCTCAACGACAGGGGGGAACTATGGCTACACCTTC.

This clone was counted a single time. The genes are TRBV4-1 and TRBJ2-1; possible D gene TRBD2, 5 bases. Germline V gene data show CDR1 as MGHRA and CDR2 as YSYEKL. V lost 3 bases to trimming and J lost 4 bases, with 10 bases between them. The CDR3 extends over 14 amino acids. This CDR3 reads CASSHTGVYNEQFF. CDR3 nucleotide sequence: TGCGCCAGCAGCCATACCGGGGTTTACAATGAGCAGTTCTTC.

This clone was found a few times. This chain connects TRBV27 to TRBJ1-2; tentatively, D is TRBD1 (5 bases). Per germline, CDR1 MNHEY and CDR2 SMNVEV (reference sequence). The CDR3 consists of 15 residues. The V gene lost 2 bases and the J gene lost 8 bases, with 18 bases spanning the gap. CDR3 coding DNA: TGTGCCAGCAGTTTAGATAGGGGTGATGTGGGGGGCTACACCTTC. Translation: CASSLDRGDVGGYTF.

The gene calls are TRBV9 and TRBJ2-1; TRBD2 matches 9 bases. Germline V CDR1 and CDR2: SGDLS, YYNGEE. This CDR3 region has 15 residues. Trimming cost V 0 bases and J 4 bases; bases outside gene matches: 2. As DNA, the CDR3 is TGTGCCAGCAGCGTAGAGACTAGCGGTTACAATGAGCAGTTCTTC. This gives the protein CASSVETSGYNEQFF.

V is TRBV19 and J is TRBJ1-5, with D perhaps matching TRBD1 (5 bases). CDR1 is LNHDA, CDR2 SQIVND, per germline (reference sequence). The ends were cut back, 0 bases at V and 4 bases at J, with 13 bases in the middle. The CDR3 sequence is 16 residues long. CDR3 nucleotides: TGTGCCAGTAGTATAGATACAGGAACCCTTAATCAGCCCCAGCATTTT. This gives the protein CASSIDTGTLNQPQHF.

The chain uses TRBV4-1 and TRBJ1-2; D remains ambiguous. CDR3 length: 13 residues. The ends were cut back, 4 bases at V and 7 bases at J, with 13 bases in the middle. CDR1 is MGHRA, CDR2 YSYEKL, per germline. CDR3 bases: TGCGCCAGCAGCCCCCTGGGCGGGCCTGGCTACACCTTC. Translated: CASSPLGGPGYTF.

This sequence joins TRBV7-2 and TRBJ2-7; no clear D gene. This CDR3 is built from 14 residues. Germline V CDR1 and CDR2: SGHTA, FQGNSA. Trimming removed 5 bases from V and 3 bases from J, with 14 bases in between. The CDR3 DNA follows: TGTGCCAGCAGCCCCGGGTCAGTCAGCTACGAGCAGTACTTC. Amino acids: CASSPGSVSYEQYF.

J is TRBJ2-1 and V is TRBV10-3; TRBD1 agrees at 9 bases. Per the germline V gene, CDR1 is ENHRY and CDR2 is SYGVKD. V lost 7 bases, J lost 10 bases, and 8 bases stayed unmatched. This CDR3 region has 13 residues. The CDR3 spells CAIKGQGGPEQFF. The DNA of the CDR3 is TGTGCCATCAAGGGACAGGGCGGCCCCGAGCAGTTCTTC.

The chain links TRBV7-9 to TRBJ1-1; a possible D gene is TRBD1 (5 bases). Germline V gene lookup returns CDR1 SEHNR and CDR2 FQNEAQ (reference sequence). V lost 6 bases and J lost 8, with 16 bases in between. The CDR3 loop spans 13 amino acids. CDR3 DNA sequence: TGTGCCAGCAGGGTCTTAACGGGGGGAGAAGCTTTCTTT. Translated, it gives CASRVLTGGEAFF.

This clone has only a few counts. J is TRBJ1-4 and V is TRBV19; D is perhaps TRBD1 (5 bases). Trimming stripped 7 bases from V and 11 bases from J, with 14 bases between. There are 12 residues in the CDR3. Germline V lookup: CDR1 LNHDA, CDR2 SQIVND (reference sequence). The CDR3 DNA reads as TGTGCCAGTACCCCCAGGGAGGGGAAACTGTTTTTT. Its translation: CASTPREGKLFF. The whole variable domain, filled in from reference TRBV19 and TRBJ1-4, reads DGGITQSPKYLFRKEGQNVTLSCEQNLNHDAMYWYRQDPGQGLRLIYYSQIVNDFQKGDIAEGYSVSREKKESFPLTVTSAQKNPTAFYLCASTPREGKLFFGSGTQLSVL.

This chain links TRBV10-3 with TRBJ1-5; D remains unclear. V dropped 0 bases and J dropped 7 bases, with 16 bases sitting between them. The CDR3 length is 16 residues. Germline values: CDR1 ENHRY, CDR2 SYGVKD. The CDR3 loop is CAISESLETSGQPQHF. As DNA, the CDR3 is TGTGCCATCAGTGAGTCCCTCGAAACCTCGGGGCAGCCCCAGCATTTT.

The chain is built from TRBV25-1 and TRBJ2-7, with D possibly being TRBD1 (6 bases). The CDR3 sequence is 14 residues long. The germline CDR1 and CDR2 sequences are MGHDK and SYGVNS. Deletions cut 3 bases from V and 7 bases from J, with 16 bases between. Here the CDR3 DNA reads TGTGCCAGCAGTGACAGGGGCCGGGGAGAGGAGCAGTACTTC. Amino acid sequence: CASSDRGRGEEQYF.

The V and J genes are TRBV5-1 and TRBJ2-2, with 11 bases matching TRBD1. Germline loops: CDR1 SGHRS, CDR2 YFSETQ. After removal of 4 bases from V and 3 bases from J, the junction contained 8 bases not matched to a gene. The CDR3 sequence is 17 residues long. CDR3 amino acids: CASSPDRGLSDTGELFF. In DNA form, the CDR3 reads TGCGCCAGCAGCCCGGACAGGGGGCTTTCAGACACCGGGGAGCTGTTTTTT.

CDR3 sequence reads: CAISFGTANTEAFF. CDR3 nucleotide sequence: TGTGCCATCAGTTTCGGGACAGCGAACACTGAAGCTTTCTTT. The genes are TRBV10-3 and TRBJ1-1, with 7 bases aligning to TRBD1. Germline V gene data show CDR1 as ENHRY and CDR2 as SYGVKD. V shed 5 bases, J shed 1 base, and the junction held 4 bases outside the gene matches. CDR3 length: 14 residues.

The V call is TRBV6-5, the J call TRBJ1-2; 7 bases align to TRBD1. The CDR3 consists of 15 residues. Germline CDR1 MNHEY, CDR2 SVGAGI. V lost 2 bases to trimming and J lost 4 bases; unmatched junction nucleotides: 7. CDR3 DNA: TGTGCCAGCAGTTACCGCATGGGACAGACCTATGGCTACACCTTC. Translating gives CASSYRMGQTYGYTF.

In this sample, this clone turned up a few times. The chain couples TRBV7-9 to TRBJ2-1, with 7 bases that match TRBD2. The CDR3 consists of 12 residues. V shed 5 bases and J 6 bases; nucleotides not matched to a gene: 1. Looked up from germline, CDR1 is SEHNR and CDR2 is FQNEAQ (reference sequence). The CDR3: CASSPSGNEQFF. CDR3 in DNA: TGTGCCAGCAGCCCTAGCGGCAATGAGCAGTTCTTC.

V and J are TRBV4-2 and TRBJ2-1, with D tentatively TRBD2 (5 bases). Trimming cost V 0 bases and J 11 bases, with 8 bases left between them. Germline assignment: CDR1 LGHNA and CDR2 YNFKEQ. This CDR3 spans 12 amino acids. The chain's CDR3 is CASSQDSAKQFF. The CDR3 nucleotides read TGTGCCAGCAGCCAAGATAGCGCTAAGCAGTTCTTC.

The rearrangement links TRBV18 to TRBJ2-7; D is undetermined. Per the germline V gene, CDR1 is KGHSH and CDR2 is LQKENI. V was shortened by 0 bases and J by 5 bases, with 8 bases between the two germline ends. The CDR3 sequence is 13 residues long. CDR3: CASSPPTVNEQYF. For the CDR3, the DNA is TGTGCCAGCTCACCACCAACTGTGAACGAGCAGTACTTC.

This chain links TRBV28 with TRBJ2-3; TRBD2 agrees at 11 bases. The V gene's germline CDR1 is MDHEN and CDR2 SYDVKM. Losses at the gene ends were 3 bases for V and 1 base for J; bases not matched to a gene: 6. The CDR3 sequence is 17 residues long. The CDR3 reads CASSFLSGGAGTDTQYF. CDR3 DNA sequence: TGTGCCAGCAGTTTCCTTAGCGGGGGGGCGGGCACAGATACGCAGTATTTT. The full variable domain, rest sourced from reference TRBV28 and TRBJ2-3, is DVKVTQSSRYLVKRTGEKVFLECVQDMDHENMFWYRQDPGLGLRLIYFSYDVKMKEKGDIPEGYSVSREKKERFSLILESASTNQTSMYLCASSFLSGGAGTDTQYFGPGTRLTVL.

The V gene is TRBV4-3, the J gene TRBJ1-5, with 7 bases aligning to TRBD1. The CDR3 runs to 15 residues. From germline, CDR1 is LGHNA and CDR2 YSLEER. Trimming at V came to 0 bases and at J to 4 bases, leaving 3 bases not matched to a gene. Here the CDR3 reads CASSQEATGNQPQHF. Here the CDR3 DNA reads TGCGCCAGCAGCCAAGAGGCGACAGGGAATCAGCCCCAGCATTTT.

The chain employs TRBV7-2 and TRBJ2-3; 11 bases are shared with TRBD2. CDR1 and CDR2 from the germline V gene are SGHTA and FQGNSA. The CDR3 is 18 residues long. The V gene end was trimmed by 2 bases and the J gene end by 3 bases; junction bases not matched to a gene: 10. CDR3: CASSLRPSSGRSTDTQYF. DNA for the CDR3: TGTGCCAGCAGCTTACGCCCCTCTAGCGGGAGGTCTACAGATACGCAGTATTTT.